The text below deals with one TCR beta chain. What it recognizes is unknown. The CDR3 totals 13 residues. CDR1 and CDR2 (germline): MNHEY, SMNVEV (reference sequence). Trimming cost V 0 bases and J 4 bases, with 6 bases left between them. Only in-frame clones appear in the TCRdb table, and some are missing; sequencing was by immunoSEQ multiplex PCR. Of almost 40,000 clones in the sample, around 75% were seen once. The data derive from a study of T cells in localized non-small cell lung cancer. Notes on the study in general: Overall survival was longer when the density of T cells in the blood was higher.

The rearrangement links TRBV27 to TRBJ1-2; a possible D gene is TRBD1 (5 bases). Source: PBMCs, taken before any cancer treatment. This clonotype was sampled from a woman aged 35-70 years with stage II squamous cell lung carcinoma. CDR3 coding DNA: TGTGCCAGCAGTTTATCCAGGGTCTATGGCTACACCTTC. This translates into CASSLSRVYGYTF.